This T cell receptor (beta chain) originates from a study of vaccination effects on CD4 cells after COVID-19. For the study at large: Post-vaccine draws lagged the second dose by a median of 72 days.

Under the ViraFEST assay, PBMC were stimulated with viral peptide pools so that antigen-specific CD4+ T cells expanded. Sequencing was performed afterwards. When about ten days of culture had elapsed, CD4+ T cells were isolated. Either the mRNA-1273 or the BNT162b2 vaccine was given to participants as two doses. Having tested negative for nucleocapsid antibodies, the vaccine recipients showed no prior SARS-CoV-2 infection. This CDR3 is built from 13 residues. Germline V gene lookup returns CDR1 SGHAT and CDR2 FQNNGV. V lost 5 bases, J lost 3 bases, and 8 bases lay in between. Of note for this clone: Its antigen remains unidentified.

The method was immunoSEQ multiplex PCR; TCRdb's version includes in-frame clones alone and lacks a portion of them. The data hold roughly 43,000 clones, with over 60% observed a single time. The TCR comes from a human donor who received a COVID-19 vaccine. This rearrangement joins TRBV11-2 to TRBJ1-5; D not certain. The sample was CD4+ T cells from PBMCs cultured with HCoV-OC43 spike peptides, taken after COVID-19 vaccination. The subset is: HCoV-OC43 spike overlapping peptide pool stimulation. The CDR3 loop is CASSNSHNQPQHF. The CDR3 DNA follows: TGTGCCAGCAGCAACAGCCACAATCAGCCCCAGCATTTT.